Presented here are 8 T cell receptor beta chains from one specimen sequenced in a study of T cell clonotyping in hematopoietic cell transplantation. The protocol was immunoSEQ multiplex PCR, while the TCRdb copy is restricted to in-frame clones and leaves out a portion. In the table there are around 6,000 clones, roughly 97% of which are singletons. Stated time point: recipient sample about 28 days before transplant, after cytoreduction. The sample consisted of peripheral blood mononuclear cells, taken before stem cell transplant. The receptors come from a man aged 65-85 years with acute myeloid leukemia. Some clones in this sample may be carry-over from other donors' samples.

V is TRBV30 and J is TRBJ1-1; D ambiguous. V shed 0 bases and J shed 6 bases, with 5 bases lying between them. CDR1 is GTSNPN and CDR2 is SVGIG in the germline V gene (reference sequence). CDR3 length: 11 residues. CDR3 loop: CAWSVSPEAFF. CDR3 nucleotide sequence: TGTGCCTGGAGTGTATCCCCTGAAGCTTTCTTT.

The chain carries TRBV11-3 and TRBJ2-2, with 7 bases matching TRBD1. J gave up 4 bases and V 2 bases, and 4 bases lay outside the gene matches. This CDR3 contains 15 residues. Germline V CDR1 and CDR2: SGHNT, YENEEA. CDR3 nucleotides: TGTGCCAGCAGCTTAAGGACAGGAGGCACCGGGGAGCTGTTTTTT. Its translation is CASSLRTGGTGELFF.

CDR3 in amino acids: CASLNRGSNYGYTF. The CDR3 nucleotides read TGTGCCAGCCTAAACAGGGGTTCTAACTATGGCTACACCTTC. V is TRBV28 and J is TRBJ1-2; 7 nucleotides match TRBD1. The V gene end was trimmed by 8 bases and the J gene end by 0 bases; junction bases not matched to a gene: 6. This CDR3 spans 14 amino acids. Germline loops: CDR1 MDHEN, CDR2 SYDVKM.

The chain carries TRBV29-1 and TRBJ2-7; perhaps D is TRBD1 or TRBD2 (5 bases each). This CDR3 has 13 residues. Germline V gives CDR1 SQVTM, CDR2 ANQGSEA. Trimming shortened V by 3 bases and J by 4 bases, and 13 bases separated the two germline ends. For the CDR3, the DNA is TGCAGCGTTGATGGGGGTACTGGGTACGAGCAGTACTTC. It is translated as CSVDGGTGYEQYF.

The chain uses TRBV19 and TRBJ2-7, with TRBD1 as a possible D gene (6 bases). This CDR3 region has 12 residues. V lost 6 bases, J lost 7 bases, and 13 bases lay in between. Germline-derived CDR1 and CDR2 are LNHDA and SQIVND (reference sequence). The CDR3 spells CASSPQGREQYF. CDR3 nucleotides: TGTGCCAGTAGCCCACAGGGTAGGGAGCAGTACTTC.

The CDR3 region has the DNA TGTGCCAGCAGCTTATTACACCATCAAGACACTGAAGCTTTCTTT. Translation: CASSLLHHQDTEAFF. The chain joins TRBV7-9 to TRBJ1-1; D uncertain. V lost 2 bases and J lost 3, with 13 bases in between. Germline V lookup: CDR1 SEHNR, CDR2 FQNEAQ (reference sequence). There are 15 residues in the CDR3.

The rearrangement joins TRBV5-1 to TRBJ1-1, with TRBD1 as a possible D gene (6 bases). Germline CDR1 SGHRS, CDR2 YFSETQ. The CDR3 has 17 amino acids. Trimming removed 0 bases from V and 4 bases from J, with 19 bases in between. The CDR3, as DNA: TGCGCCAGCAGCTTGGGGGACAATACAGGGTTGGGCACTGAAGCTTTCTTT. Protein product: CASSLGDNTGLGTEAFF.

The rearrangement uses TRBV5-8 and TRBJ2-7; TRBD2 matches 9 bases. Germline CDR1 is SGHTS and CDR2 is YDEGEE. The CDR3 is 15 residues long. The V gene end was trimmed by 0 bases and the J gene end by 2 bases; junction bases not matched to a gene: 3. The CDR3: CASSLVIAGAYEQYF. Here the CDR3 DNA reads TGTGCCAGCAGCTTGGTAATAGCGGGGGCCTACGAGCAGTACTTC. Based on the CDR3 plus reference TRBV5-8 and TRBJ2-7, the full variable domain is EAGVTQSPTHLIKTRGQQATLRCSPISGHTSVYWYQQALGLGLQFLLWYDEGEERNRGNFPPRFSGRQFPNYSSELNVNALELEDSALYLCASSLVIAGAYEQYFGPGTRLTVT.